This T cell receptor beta chain is from a study of T cell changes during pregnancy in multiple sclerosis. Germline assignment: CDR1 MDHEN and CDR2 SYDVKM. The CDR3 length is 11 residues. Trimming took off 6 bases at V and 1 base at J, with 3 bases between the two ends. Profiled with immunoSEQ multiplex PCR; TCRdb holds only in-frame clones, not every one. Of fewer than 35,000 clones in the sample, 90% to 95% were seen once. This material consisted of CD4+ T cells from peripheral blood mononuclear cells, taken after pregnancy. The rearrangement uses TRBV28 and TRBJ1-2; D uncertain. The receptor was derived from a female donor with multiple sclerosis, enrolled in a pregnancy study. CDR3 region: CASRLNYGYTF. The CDR3 DNA is TGTGCCAGCAGACTTAACTATGGCTACACCTTC.